The TCR beta chain under discussion was sequenced for a study of T cells of healthy individuals. TCRdb recomputed calls from the 5' RACE reads with MiXCR, one row per CDR3 protein. The table records about 53,000 distinct CDR3 sequences, roughly 14% of them present only once. From germline, CDR1 is DFQATT and CDR2 SNEGSKA (reference sequence). Germline trimming cut 4 bases from V and 3 bases from J; bases unmatched to any gene: 9. The length of the CDR3 is 15 residues. In this sample, this clonotype turned up many times. J is TRBJ2-7 and V is TRBV20-1; 10 nucleotides agree with TRBD2. The TCR comes from a human donor in good health. This CDR3 reads CSATSGGGGGYEQYF. Written as DNA, the CDR3 is TGCAGTGCTACTAGCGGGGGCGGAGGTGGCTACGAGCAGTACTTC.